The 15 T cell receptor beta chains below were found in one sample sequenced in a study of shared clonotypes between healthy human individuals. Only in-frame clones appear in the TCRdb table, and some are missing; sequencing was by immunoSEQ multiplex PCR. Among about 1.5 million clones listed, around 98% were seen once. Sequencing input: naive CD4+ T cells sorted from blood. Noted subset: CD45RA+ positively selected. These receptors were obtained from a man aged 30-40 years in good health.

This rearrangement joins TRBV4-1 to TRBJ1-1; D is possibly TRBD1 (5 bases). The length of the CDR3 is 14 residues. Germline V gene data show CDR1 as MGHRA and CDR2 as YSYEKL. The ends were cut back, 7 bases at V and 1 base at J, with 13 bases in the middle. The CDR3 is CASTGSTANTEAFF. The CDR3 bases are TGCGCCAGCACGGGGTCGACAGCGAACACTGAAGCTTTCTTT.

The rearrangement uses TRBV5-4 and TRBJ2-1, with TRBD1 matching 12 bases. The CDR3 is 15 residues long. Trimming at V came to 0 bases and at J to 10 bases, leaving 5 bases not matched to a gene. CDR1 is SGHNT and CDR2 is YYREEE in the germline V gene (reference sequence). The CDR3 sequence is CASSLAGQGAWEQFF. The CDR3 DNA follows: TGTGCCAGCAGCTTGGCGGGACAGGGGGCGTGGGAGCAGTTCTTC. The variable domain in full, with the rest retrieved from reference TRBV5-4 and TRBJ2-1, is ETGVTQSPTHLIKTRGQQVTLRCSSQSGHNTVSWYQQALGQGPQFIFQYYREEENGRGNFPPRFSGLQFPNYSSELNVNALELDDSALYLCASSLAGQGAWEQFFGPGTRLTVL.

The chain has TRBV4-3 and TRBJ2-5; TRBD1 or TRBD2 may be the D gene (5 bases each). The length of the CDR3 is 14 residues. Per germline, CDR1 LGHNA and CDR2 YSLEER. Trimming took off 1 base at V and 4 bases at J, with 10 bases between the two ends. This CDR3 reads CASSQVWGLETQYF. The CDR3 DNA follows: TGCGCCAGCAGCCAAGTCTGGGGGTTAGAGACCCAGTACTTC.

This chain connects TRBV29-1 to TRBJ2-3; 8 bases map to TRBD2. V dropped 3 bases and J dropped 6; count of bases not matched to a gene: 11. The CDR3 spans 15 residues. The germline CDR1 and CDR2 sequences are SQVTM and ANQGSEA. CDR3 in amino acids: CSVDTSGVRLDTQYF. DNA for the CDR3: TGCAGCGTTGACACTAGCGGCGTTCGTTTGGATACGCAGTATTTT.

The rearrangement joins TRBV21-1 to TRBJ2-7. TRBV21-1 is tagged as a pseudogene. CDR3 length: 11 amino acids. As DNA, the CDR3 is TGTGCCAGCAGTACTCAGTACGAGCAGTACTTC. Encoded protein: CASSTQYEQYF.

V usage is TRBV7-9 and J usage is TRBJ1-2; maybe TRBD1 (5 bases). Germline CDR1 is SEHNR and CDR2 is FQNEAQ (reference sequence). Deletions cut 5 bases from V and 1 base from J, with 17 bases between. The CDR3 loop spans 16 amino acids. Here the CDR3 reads CASSALTGELNYGYTF. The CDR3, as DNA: TGTGCCAGCAGCGCTTTAACAGGAGAGCTTAACTATGGCTACACCTTC. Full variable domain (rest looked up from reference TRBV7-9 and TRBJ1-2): DTGVSQNPRHKITKRGQNVTFRCDPISEHNRLYWYRQTLGQGPEFLTYFQNEAQLEKSRLLSDRFSAERPKGSFSTLEIQRTEQGDSAMYLCASSALTGELNYGYTFGSGTRLTVV.

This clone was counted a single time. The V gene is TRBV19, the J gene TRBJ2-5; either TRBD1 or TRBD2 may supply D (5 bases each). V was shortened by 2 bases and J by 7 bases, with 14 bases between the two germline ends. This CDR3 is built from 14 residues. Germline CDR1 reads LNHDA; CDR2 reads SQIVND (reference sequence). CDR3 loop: CASSIPGTPVTQYF. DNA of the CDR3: TGTGCCAGTAGTATACCGGGGACCCCGGTGACCCAGTACTTC.

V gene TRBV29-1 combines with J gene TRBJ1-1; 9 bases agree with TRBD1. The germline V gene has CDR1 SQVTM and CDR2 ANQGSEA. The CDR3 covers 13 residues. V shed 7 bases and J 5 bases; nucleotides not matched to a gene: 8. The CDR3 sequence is CSAYRGRETEAFF. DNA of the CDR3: TGCAGCGCCTACAGGGGGCGGGAGACTGAAGCTTTCTTT.

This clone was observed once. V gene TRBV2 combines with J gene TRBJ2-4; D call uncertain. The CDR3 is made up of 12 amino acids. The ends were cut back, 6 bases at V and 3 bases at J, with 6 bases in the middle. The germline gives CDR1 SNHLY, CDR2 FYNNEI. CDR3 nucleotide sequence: TGTGCCAGCAGGGTGGACAAAAACATTCAGTACTTC. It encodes CASRVDKNIQYF.

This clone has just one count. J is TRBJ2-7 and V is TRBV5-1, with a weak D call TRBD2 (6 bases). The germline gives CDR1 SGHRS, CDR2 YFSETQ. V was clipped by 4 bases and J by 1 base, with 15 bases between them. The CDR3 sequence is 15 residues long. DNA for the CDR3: TGCGCCAGCAGCCTAGGGACTCAGACGTCCTACGAGCAGTACTTC. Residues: CASSLGTQTSYEQYF.

The CDR3 DNA is TGTGCCAGCAGCACCTCAACTAGCGGGGCCTCCTACGAGCAGTACTTC. This codes for CASSTSTSGASYEQYF. The chain has TRBV21-1 and TRBJ2-7; the table's TRBD2 call for D was not verified on the DNA. TRBV21-1 is recorded as a pseudogene. This CDR3 is built from 16 residues.

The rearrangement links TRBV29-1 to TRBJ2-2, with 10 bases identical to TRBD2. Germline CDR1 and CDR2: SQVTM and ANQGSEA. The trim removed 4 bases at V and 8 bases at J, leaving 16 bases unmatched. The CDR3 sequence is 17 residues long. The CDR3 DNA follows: TGCAGCGTTGCGGTCTCCCCAGGACTAGCGGTGAAGGGGGAGCTGTTTTTT. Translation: CSVAVSPGLAVKGELFF.

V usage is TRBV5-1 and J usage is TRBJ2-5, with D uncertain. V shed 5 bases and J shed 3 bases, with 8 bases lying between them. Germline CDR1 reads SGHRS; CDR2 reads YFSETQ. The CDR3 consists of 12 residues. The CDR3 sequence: CASRTTEETQYF. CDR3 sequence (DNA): TGCGCCAGCAGAACGACTGAAGAGACCCAGTACTTC.

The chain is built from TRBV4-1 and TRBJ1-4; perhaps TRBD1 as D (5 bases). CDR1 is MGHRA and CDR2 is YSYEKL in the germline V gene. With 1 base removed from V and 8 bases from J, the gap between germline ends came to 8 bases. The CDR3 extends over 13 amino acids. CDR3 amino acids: CASSQAGPEKLFF. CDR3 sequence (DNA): TGCGCCAGCAGCCAAGCAGGGCCCGAAAAACTGTTTTTT.

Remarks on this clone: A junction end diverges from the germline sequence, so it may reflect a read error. The CDR3 coding sequence is TGCGCCAGCAGCCAAGGGTCTTTTTCGGGGAGCAGTCAGCCCCAGCATTTT. This encodes CASSQGSFSGSSQPQHF. The rearrangement joins TRBV4-1 to TRBJ1-5; D not resolved. Germline V gene data show CDR1 as MGHRA and CDR2 as YSYEKL. The CDR3 contains 17 residues.